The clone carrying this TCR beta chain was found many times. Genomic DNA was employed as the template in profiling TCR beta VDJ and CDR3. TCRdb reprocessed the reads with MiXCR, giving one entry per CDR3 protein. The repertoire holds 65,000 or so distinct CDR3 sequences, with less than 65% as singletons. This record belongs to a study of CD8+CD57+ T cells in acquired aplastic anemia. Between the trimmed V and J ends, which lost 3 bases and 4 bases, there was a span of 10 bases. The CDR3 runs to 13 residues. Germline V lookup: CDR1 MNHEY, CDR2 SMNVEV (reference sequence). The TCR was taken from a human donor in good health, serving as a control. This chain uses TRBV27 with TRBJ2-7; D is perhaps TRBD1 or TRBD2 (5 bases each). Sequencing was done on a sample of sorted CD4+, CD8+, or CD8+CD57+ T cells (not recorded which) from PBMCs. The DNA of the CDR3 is TGTGCCAGCAGTTTTTCGGGACCATACGAGCAGTACTTC. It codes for CASSFSGPYEQYF.